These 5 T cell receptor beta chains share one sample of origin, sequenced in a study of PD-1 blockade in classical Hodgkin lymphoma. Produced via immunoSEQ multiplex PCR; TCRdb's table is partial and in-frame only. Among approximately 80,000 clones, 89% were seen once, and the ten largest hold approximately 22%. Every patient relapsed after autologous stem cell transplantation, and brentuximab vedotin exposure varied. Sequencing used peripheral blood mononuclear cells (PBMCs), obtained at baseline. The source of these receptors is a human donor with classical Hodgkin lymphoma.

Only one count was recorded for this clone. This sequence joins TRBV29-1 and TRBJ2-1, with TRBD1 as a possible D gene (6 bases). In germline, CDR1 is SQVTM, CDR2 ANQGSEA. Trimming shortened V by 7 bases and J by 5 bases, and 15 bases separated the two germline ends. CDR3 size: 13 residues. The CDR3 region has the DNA TGCAGCGGGGGGCCCAAAGGGGACAATGAGCAGTTCTTC. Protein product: CSGGPKGDNEQFF.

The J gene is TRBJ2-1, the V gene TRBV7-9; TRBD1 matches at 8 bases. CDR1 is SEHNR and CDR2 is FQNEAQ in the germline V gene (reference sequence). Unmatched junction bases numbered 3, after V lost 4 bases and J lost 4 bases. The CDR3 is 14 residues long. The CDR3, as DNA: TGTGCCAGCAGCTCAGGGACAGGTTACAATGAGCAGTTCTTC. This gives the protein CASSSGTGYNEQFF. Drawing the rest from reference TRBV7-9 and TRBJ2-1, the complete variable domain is DTGVSQNPRHKITKRGQNVTFRCDPISEHNRLYWYRQTLGQGPEFLTYFQNEAQLEKSRLLSDRFSAERPKGSFSTLEIQRTEQGDSAMYLCASSSGTGYNEQFFGPGTRLTVL.

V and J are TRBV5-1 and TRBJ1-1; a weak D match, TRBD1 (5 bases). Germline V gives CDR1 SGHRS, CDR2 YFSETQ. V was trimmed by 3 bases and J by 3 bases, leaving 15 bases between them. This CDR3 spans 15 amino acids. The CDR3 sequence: CASSSRAGTDTEAFF. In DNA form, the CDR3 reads TGCGCCAGCAGCTCCCGGGCGGGGACGGACACTGAAGCTTTCTTT.

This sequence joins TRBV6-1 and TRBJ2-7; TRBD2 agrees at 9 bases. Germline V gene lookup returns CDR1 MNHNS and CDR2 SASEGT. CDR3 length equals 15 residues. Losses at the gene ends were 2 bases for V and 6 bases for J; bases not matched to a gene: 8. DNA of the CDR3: TGTGCCAGCAGTGAAAATCCTAGCGGGAACCGCGAGCAGTACTTC. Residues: CASSENPSGNREQYF.

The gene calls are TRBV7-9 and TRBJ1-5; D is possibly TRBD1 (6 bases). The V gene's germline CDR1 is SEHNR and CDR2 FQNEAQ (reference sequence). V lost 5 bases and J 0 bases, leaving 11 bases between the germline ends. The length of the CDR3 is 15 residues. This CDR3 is CASSPLQGSNQPQHF. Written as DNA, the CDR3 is TGTGCCAGCAGCCCCCTACAGGGTAGCAATCAGCCCCAGCATTTT.